The 27 T cell receptor beta chains presented below share a single source sample, sequenced in a study of control samples from healthy donors and cancer patients. Clones were sequenced by immunoSEQ multiplex PCR, and TCRdb holds only the in-frame ones, with some missing. The sample yields 150,000 to 200,000 clones, just under 95% seen once. Material: blood. The receptors stem from a woman in her 40s in good health.

The rearrangement joins TRBV18 to TRBJ1-2, with TRBD1 matching 7 bases. V shed 3 bases, J shed 1 base, and the junction held 17 bases outside the gene matches. This CDR3 contains 19 residues. Germline assignment: CDR1 KGHSH and CDR2 LQKENI. Here the CDR3 DNA reads TGTGCCAGCTCACCCAGACAGAGGACAGGAGGTCCCATTAACTATGGCTACACCTTC. Protein product: CASSPRQRTGGPINYGYTF.

This clone came up once. CDR3 coding DNA: TGTGCCAGCAGCTTCCGACAGGGCCCAGCTTTCTTT. Translation gives CASSFRQGPAFF. This chain links TRBV7-8 with TRBJ1-1, with 7 positions matching TRBD1. Germline V gives CDR1 SGHVS, CDR2 FQNEAQ. CDR3 length: 12 residues. Trimming cost V 3 bases and J 10 bases; bases outside gene matches: 5. Looking up the rest from reference TRBV7-8 and TRBJ1-1 gives the full variable domain: GAGVSQSPRYKVAKRGQDVALRCDPISGHVSLFWYQQALGQGPEFLTYFQNEAQLDKSGLPSDRFFAERPEGSVSTLKIQRTQQEDSAVYLCASSFRQGPAFFGQGTRLTVV.

The V and J genes are TRBV10-1 and TRBJ2-7; a weak D match, TRBD1 (7 bases). Germline lookup yields CDR1 WNHNN and CDR2 SYGVQD (reference sequence). V gave up 0 bases and J gave up 2 bases, with 11 bases separating them. The CDR3 contains 15 residues. The CDR3 DNA reads as TGCGCCAGCAGTGAGTCCCCAGGGGGGCCCTACGAGCAGTACTTC. It codes for CASSESPGGPYEQYF.

This sequence joins TRBV4-2 and TRBJ2-5; TRBD2 matches 9 bases. Germline values: CDR1 LGHNA, CDR2 YNFKEQ. V was pared by 0 bases and J by 1 base, with 0 bases of the junction left unmatched. There are 15 residues in the CDR3. The CDR3 coding sequence is TGTGCCAGCAGCCAAGAGCGGGGGGGCCAAGAGACCCAGTACTTC. Its protein is CASSQERGGQETQYF.

The count of this clone is one. The rearrangement links TRBV4-1 to TRBJ2-1; 9 positions agree with TRBD2. CDR3 size: 17 residues. V lost 0 bases to trimming and J lost 10 bases; unmatched junction nucleotides: 13. Germline CDR1 reads MGHRA; CDR2 reads YSYEKL. The CDR3 nucleotides read TGCGCCAGCAGCCAAGACATTCGGACTAGCGATTTTGGGGAGCAGTTCTTC. Protein product: CASSQDIRTSDFGEQFF.

The chain links TRBV6-5 to TRBJ1-3; 9 nucleotides match TRBD1. CDR1 is MNHEY and CDR2 is SVGAGI in the germline V gene. CDR3 length equals 14 residues. Losses at the gene ends were 6 bases for V and 5 bases for J; bases not matched to a gene: 5. The CDR3 protein is CASSLTGGRNTIYF. CDR3 DNA sequence: TGTGCCAGCAGCTTAACAGGGGGCCGAAACACCATATATTTT.

The chain uses TRBV2 and TRBJ2-2, with D possibly TRBD1 on 5 matching bases. V lost 5 bases, J lost 4 bases, and 8 bases lay in between. Germline-derived CDR1 and CDR2 are SNHLY and FYNNEI. This CDR3 contains 13 residues. CDR3 DNA: TGTGCCAGCAGTCGACAGCTCACCGGGGAGCTGTTTTTT. Protein product: CASSRQLTGELFF.

The V gene is TRBV3-1 (or the pseudogene TRBV3-2), the J gene TRBJ2-7; 8 bases align to TRBD1. Germline CDR1 and CDR2: LGHDT and YNNKEL (reference sequence). The CDR3 consists of 13 residues. V lost 5 bases to trimming and J lost 3 bases; unmatched junction nucleotides: 3. CDR3 protein: CASSITGGYEQYF. CDR3 in DNA: TGTGCCAGCAGCATTACAGGGGGCTACGAGCAGTACTTC.

The rearrangement links TRBV27 to TRBJ2-7; TRBD1 matches at 9 bases. Germline V lookup: CDR1 MNHEY, CDR2 SMNVEV (reference sequence). The CDR3 is made up of 12 amino acids. V lost 8 bases to trimming and J lost 5 bases; unmatched junction nucleotides: 4. CDR3 DNA: TGTGCCAGCCGGGACAGGGTGGACGAGCAGTACTTC. Amino acids: CASRDRVDEQYF.

The V call is TRBV27, the J call TRBJ2-5; D possibly uses TRBD1 or TRBD2 (5 bases each). Germline V gives CDR1 MNHEY, CDR2 SMNVEV (reference sequence). V was cut by 8 bases and J by 5 bases, with 15 bases left in between. The CDR3 sequence is 13 residues long. The CDR3 nucleotides read TGTGCCAGCCGTGGCTCGGGACCGGAGACCCAGTACTTC. This gives the protein CASRGSGPETQYF.

The V and J genes are TRBV21-1 and TRBJ2-1; the table names TRBD1, a call not compared with the DNA. TRBV21-1 is noted as a pseudogene. This CDR3 spans 14 amino acids. CDR3 region: CASSTRTGESRQFF. CDR3 coding DNA: TGTGCCAGCAGCACCCGGACAGGGGAGTCAAGACAGTTCTTC.

This clone appeared a single time. The chain is built from TRBV4-3 and TRBJ2-1; D remains unclear. This CDR3 region has 15 residues. V was cut by 1 base and J by 4 bases, with 11 bases left in between. The germline V gene encodes CDR1 LGHNA and CDR2 YSLEER. CDR3 DNA sequence: TGCGCCAGCAGCCAAGGGCTGCTCCAATACAATGAGCAGTTCTTC. Encoded protein: CASSQGLLQYNEQFF.

The sample holds a few counts of this clone. The chain is built from TRBV6-2 or TRBV6-3 and TRBJ2-7; D is unclear. The V and J ends lost 2 bases and 4 bases respectively, with 12 bases between them. Germline-derived CDR1 and CDR2 are MNHEY and SVGEGT. The CDR3 consists of 14 residues. The CDR3 DNA is TGTGCCAGCAGTTACGATCGGGCCCCTTACGAGCAGTACTTC. Translated, it gives CASSYDRAPYEQYF.

The rearrangement joins TRBV10-3 to TRBJ1-1, with a weak D call TRBD1 (6 bases). Germline assignment: CDR1 ENHRY and CDR2 SYGVKD. V was shortened by 1 base and J by 1 base, with 10 bases between the two germline ends. The CDR3 spans 15 residues. In DNA, the CDR3 is TGTGCCATCAGTGAGTTAGGGGGGGGGAACACTGAAGCTTTCTTT. Translation gives CAISELGGGNTEAFF.

V gene TRBV13 combines with J gene TRBJ2-6, with 9 bases aligning to TRBD1. From germline, CDR1 is PRHDT and CDR2 FYEKMQ (reference sequence). This CDR3 spans 18 amino acids. Trimming cost V 5 bases and J 3 bases; bases outside gene matches: 11. In nucleotides, the CDR3 is TGTGCCAGCAGCACATTGACAGGGGGTGTTAGTGGGGCCAACGTCCTGACTTTC. It encodes CASSTLTGGVSGANVLTF.

The rearrangement links TRBV10-3 to TRBJ2-2, with a tentative D call TRBD1 (6 bases). From germline, CDR1 is ENHRY and CDR2 SYGVKD. The CDR3 sequence is 17 residues long. V was cut by 2 bases and J by 1 base, with 14 bases left in between. CDR3: CAISEIGTGRNTGELFF. For the CDR3, the DNA is TGTGCCATCAGTGAGATCGGCACAGGGCGGAACACCGGGGAGCTGTTTTTT.

This clone came up once. This chain uses TRBV4-1 with TRBJ2-3, with D possibly matching TRBD2 (5 bases). The germline gives CDR1 MGHRA, CDR2 YSYEKL. The CDR3 sequence is 16 residues long. Trimming took off 0 bases at V and 0 bases at J, with 10 bases between the two ends. CDR3 sequence reads: CASSQDAGPSTDTQYF. The CDR3 DNA reads TGCGCCAGCAGCCAAGATGCGGGCCCAAGCACAGATACGCAGTATTTT.

The chain employs TRBV7-2 and TRBJ2-3; 12 bases map to TRBD2. CDR3 length equals 16 residues. Germline values: CDR1 SGHTA, CDR2 FQGNSA. J was trimmed by 5 bases and V by 2 bases; bases with no gene match: 5. The CDR3 is CASSLPSGRAEDTQYF. CDR3 in DNA: TGTGCCAGCAGCTTACCTAGCGGGAGGGCCGAAGATACGCAGTATTTT.

The rearrangement joins TRBV5-1 to TRBJ2-2, with D unclear. This CDR3 contains 14 residues. V gave up 1 base and J gave up 0 bases, with 4 bases separating them. The germline V gene encodes CDR1 SGHRS and CDR2 YFSETQ. In DNA form, the CDR3 reads TGCGCCAGCAGCTTGATCCCGAACACCGGGGAGCTGTTTTTT. Protein: CASSLIPNTGELFF.

In this sample, this clone turned up a few times. The chain has TRBV19 and TRBJ2-1; a weak D match, TRBD2 (6 bases). The CDR3 is 15 residues long. The germline gives CDR1 LNHDA, CDR2 SQIVND (reference sequence). Trimming removed 9 bases at V and 2 bases at J, with 17 bases between. CDR3 protein: CASRPGLLTYNEQFF. The CDR3 DNA reads TGTGCCAGCCGCCCGGGACTTCTAACCTACAATGAGCAGTTCTTC.

The chain employs TRBV7-8 and TRBJ1-2, with 7 bases fitting TRBD1. This CDR3 region has 15 residues. Germline V lookup: CDR1 SGHVS, CDR2 FQNEAQ. V was pared by 5 bases and J by 8 bases, with 14 bases of the junction left unmatched. The CDR3 here is CASSPGTALTGGYTF. In nucleotides, the CDR3 is TGTGCCAGCAGCCCCGGGACAGCACTAACGGGGGGCTACACCTTC.

The chain uses TRBV5-6 and TRBJ1-2; no clear D. The CDR3 contains 15 residues. The V end was cut by 1 base, the J end by 8 bases, with 18 bases between. Germline V CDR1 and CDR2: SGHDT, YYEEEE. The CDR3 region is CASSLNTGSWRGYTF. CDR3 sequence (DNA): TGTGCCAGCAGCTTGAATACGGGGAGTTGGCGCGGCTACACCTTC.

This chain joins TRBV7-2 and TRBJ2-5, with 9 bases aligning to TRBD2. CDR1 is SGHTA, CDR2 FQGNSA, per germline. V trimming: 4 bases; J trimming: 5 bases; junction bases outside the gene matches: 8. The CDR3 loop spans 15 amino acids. This CDR3 is CASSSAGLADETQYF. The CDR3 DNA sequence: TGTGCCAGCAGCTCAGCGGGACTAGCAGATGAGACCCAGTACTTC.

This CDR3 is CASSSGQSNEKLFF. The CDR3, as DNA: TGTGCCAGCAGCTCGGGACAGAGTAATGAAAAACTGTTTTTT. The rearrangement uses TRBV7-9 and TRBJ1-4; 7 bases are a match to TRBD1. Germline V gives CDR1 SEHNR, CDR2 FQNEAQ (reference sequence). Trimming cost V 4 bases and J 4 bases; bases outside gene matches: 3. The CDR3 sequence is 14 residues long. The entire variable domain, with the rest obtained from reference TRBV7-9 and TRBJ1-4, is as follows: DTGVSQNPRHKITKRGQNVTFRCDPISEHNRLYWYRQTLGQGPEFLTYFQNEAQLEKSRLLSDRFSAERPKGSFSTLEIQRTEQGDSAMYLCASSSGQSNEKLFFGSGTQLSVL.

This clone was observed once. V usage is TRBV7-2 and J usage is TRBJ1-1; D is uncertain. Germline V gene data show CDR1 as SGHTA and CDR2 as FQGNSA. Trimming shortened V by 3 bases and J by 5 bases, and 10 bases separated the two germline ends. CDR3 size: 13 residues. CDR3 nucleotides: TGTGCCAGCAGCTTGTTCCGGCAGACTGAAGCTTTCTTT. Translated: CASSLFRQTEAFF.

The V gene is TRBV10-3, the J gene TRBJ2-7; TRBD1 aligns across 8 bases. Germline lookup yields CDR1 ENHRY and CDR2 SYGVKD. This CDR3 comprises 17 residues. J was trimmed by 0 bases and V by 3 bases; bases with no gene match: 10. In nucleotides, the CDR3 is TGTGCCATCAGTGACCCCCCGACAGGGGACTTCTCCTACGAGCAGTACTTC. Translation gives CAISDPPTGDFSYEQYF.

The chain uses TRBV5-1 and TRBJ1-2; 10 positions agree with TRBD1. The CDR3 consists of 15 residues. The V gene's germline CDR1 is SGHRS and CDR2 YFSETQ. With 4 bases clipped from V and 0 bases from J, the junction kept 3 bases outside the gene matches. CDR3: CASSPGTGANYGYTF. The CDR3 DNA sequence: TGCGCCAGCAGCCCGGGGACAGGGGCTAACTATGGCTACACCTTC.